This TCR beta chain was documented in a study of shared clonotypes between healthy human individuals. As for the study in general: CD4 naive and memory got three plates each, CD8 naive two, CD8 memory one.

Measured with immunoSEQ multiplex PCR; TCRdb has only the in-frame clones, and not every one. The repertoire holds around 600,000 clones, with 85% to 95% as singletons. Naive CD8 cells lacked CD45RO and underwent positive selection for CCR7, leaving out terminally differentiated effector memory CD45RA+ cells. All donors were healthy HIV-negative adults lacking recent acute infections or vaccinations. Regarding the study as a whole: Naive subsets generally had larger estimated richness than memory subsets.

On this clone itself: What it binds is not known.

This receptor was identified in a woman aged 25 to 39 in good health. Input material: naive CD8+ T cells sorted from blood.

The CDR3 coding sequence is TGCGCCACCCAGGCAAGCCGGGAGCAGTTCTTC. Translated: CATQASREQFF. This chain connects TRBV10-2 to TRBJ2-1, with unresolved D. Per the germline V gene, CDR1 is WSHSY and CDR2 is SAAADI. The V and J ends lost 10 bases and 10 bases respectively, with 14 bases between them. The length of the CDR3 is 11 residues.